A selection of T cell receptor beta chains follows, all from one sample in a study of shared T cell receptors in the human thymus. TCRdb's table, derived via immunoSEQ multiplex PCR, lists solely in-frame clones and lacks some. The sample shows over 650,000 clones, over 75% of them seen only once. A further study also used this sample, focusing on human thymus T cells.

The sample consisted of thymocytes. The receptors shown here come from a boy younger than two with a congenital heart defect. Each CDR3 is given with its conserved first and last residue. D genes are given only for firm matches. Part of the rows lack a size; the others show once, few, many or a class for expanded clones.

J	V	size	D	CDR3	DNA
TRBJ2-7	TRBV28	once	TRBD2	CASRHRTSGRASYEQYF	TGTGCCAGCAGACATAGGACTAGCGGGAGGGCCTCCTACGAGCAGTACTTC
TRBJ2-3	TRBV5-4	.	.	CASSLALAVHTQYF	TGTGCCAGCAGCTTGGCCCTAGCTGTACATACGCAGTATTTT
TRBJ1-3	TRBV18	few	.	CASSEDNISGNTIYF	TGTGCCAGCTCGGAGGATAACATCTCTGGAAACACCATATATTTT
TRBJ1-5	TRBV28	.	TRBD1	CASSLCQDRGSNQPQHF	TGTGCCAGCAGTTTATGCCAGGACAGGGGAAGCAATCAGCCCCAGCATTTT
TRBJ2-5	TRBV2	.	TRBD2	CASSEMGRGGQSVSQYF	TGTGCCAGCAGTGAAATGGGGCGGGGGGGTCAGAGTGTGTCCCAGTACTTC
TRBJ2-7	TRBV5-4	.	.	CASSLKTTRDPNEQYF	TGTGCCAGCAGCTTGAAAACGACTAGGGACCCGAACGAGCAGTACTTC
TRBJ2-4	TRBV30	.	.	CAWRAPGLAGPIAKNIQYF	TGTGCCTGGAGGGCTCCGGGACTGGCGGGACCAATAGCCAAAAACATTCAGTACTTC
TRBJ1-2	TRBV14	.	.	CASSQWEDPNYGYTF	TGTGCCAGCAGCCAATGGGAGGATCCTAACTATGGCTACACCTTC
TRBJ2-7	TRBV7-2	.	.	CASSLSIGAREQYF	TGTGCCAGCAGCTTATCTATAGGAGCTCGCGAGCAGTACTTC
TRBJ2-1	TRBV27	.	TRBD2	CATRTSSYNEQFF	TGTGCCACCAGGACTAGCTCCTACAATGAGCAGTTCTTC
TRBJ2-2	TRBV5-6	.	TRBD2	CASSGAGGPGELFF	TGTGCCAGCAGCGGGGCGGGGGGCCCTGGGGAGCTGTTTTTT
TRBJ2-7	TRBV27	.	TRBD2	CASRLGLARPYEQYF	TGTGCCAGCAGGCTTGGACTAGCGAGACCTTACGAGCAGTACTTC
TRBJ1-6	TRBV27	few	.	CASSLDTGNYSPLHF	TGTGCCAGCAGTTTGGATACAGGGAATTATTCACCCCTCCACTTT
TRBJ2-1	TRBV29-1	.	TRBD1	CSVEERDRAPGEQFF	TGCAGCGTTGAAGAACGGGACAGGGCTCCTGGTGAGCAGTTCTTC
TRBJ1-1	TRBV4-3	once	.	CASSQDRAGPTEAFF	TGCGCCAGCAGCCAAGATCGCGCAGGGCCCACTGAAGCTTTCTTT
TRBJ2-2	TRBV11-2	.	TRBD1	CASSLPWTGENTGELFF	TGTGCCAGCAGCTTACCGTGGACAGGAGAAAACACCGGGGAGCTGTTTTTT
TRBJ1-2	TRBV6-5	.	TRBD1	CASTNLGQGYGYTF	TGTGCCAGCACCAACCTCGGACAGGGCTATGGCTACACCTTC
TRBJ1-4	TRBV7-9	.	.	CASSLDSSNEKLFF	TGTGCCAGCAGCTTGGACAGTTCTAATGAAAAACTGTTTTTT
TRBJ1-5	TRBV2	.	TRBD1	CASSEPNRGSQPQHF	TGTGCCAGCAGTGAACCGAACAGGGGAAGTCAGCCCCAGCATTTT
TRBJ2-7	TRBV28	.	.	CASTADSYEQYF	TGTGCCAGCACCGCTGACAGCTACGAGCAGTACTTC
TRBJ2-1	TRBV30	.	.	CAWSSTGRANEQFF	TGTGCCTGGAGTTCGACAGGAAGGGCCAATGAGCAGTTCTTC
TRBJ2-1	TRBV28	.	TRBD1	CASSRDRGTYNEQFF	TGTGCCAGCAGTAGGGACAGGGGGACCTACAATGAGCAGTTCTTC
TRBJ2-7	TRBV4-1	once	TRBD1	CASSQAGGPYEQYF	TGCGCCAGCAGCCAAGCAGGGGGCCCCTACGAGCAGTACTTC
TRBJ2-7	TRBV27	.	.	CASSLAMTGHHYEQYF	TGTGCCAGCAGTTTGGCAATGACGGGACACCACTACGAGCAGTACTTC
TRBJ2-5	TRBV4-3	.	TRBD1	CASSQDSGDSQETQYF	TGCGCCAGCAGCCAAGATTCAGGGGACAGTCAAGAGACCCAGTACTTC
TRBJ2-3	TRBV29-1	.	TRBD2	CSTSGRGVRDTQYF	TGCAGCACCTCTGGGCGGGGGGTCCGGGATACGCAGTATTTT
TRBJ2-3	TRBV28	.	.	CASSFRGLGADTQYF	TGTGCCAGCAGTTTCCGGGGGTTGGGAGCAGATACGCAGTATTTT
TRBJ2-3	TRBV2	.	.	CASSTGTEAAQYF	TGTGCCAGCAGTACAGGGACGGAGGCCGCGCAGTATTTT
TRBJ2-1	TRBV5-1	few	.	CASSFAGEQFF	TGCGCCAGCAGCTTTGCGGGAGAGCAGTTCTTC
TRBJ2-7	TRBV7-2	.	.	CASSLKGPSRQYF	TGTGCCAGCAGCTTAAAGGGGCCCTCGCGGCAGTACTTC
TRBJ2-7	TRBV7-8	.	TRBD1	CASSFARQGCYEQYF	TGTGCCAGCAGCTTTGCCCGACAGGGCTGCTACGAGCAGTACTTC
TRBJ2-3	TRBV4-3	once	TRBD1	CASSQETRGHLGDTQYF	TGCGCCAGCAGCCAAGAAACGAGGGGGCACTTGGGAGATACGCAGTATTTT
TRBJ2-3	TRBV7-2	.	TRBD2	CASSSSTSGILGDTQYF	TGTGCCAGCAGCTCTTCGACTAGCGGGATTTTAGGAGATACGCAGTATTTT
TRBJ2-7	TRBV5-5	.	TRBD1	CASSWTGSTYEQYF	TGTGCCAGCAGCTGGACAGGGTCCACCTACGAGCAGTACTTC
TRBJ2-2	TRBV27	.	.	CASSDKDINPGELFF	TGTGCCAGCTCAGATAAGGACATCAACCCCGGGGAGCTGTTTTTT
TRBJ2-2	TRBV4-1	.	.	CASSQVPPNSGELFF	TGCGCCAGCAGCCAAGTACCTCCCAACTCGGGGGAGCTGTTTTTT
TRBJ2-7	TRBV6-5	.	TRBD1	CASSLNWDRGREQYF	TGTGCCAGCAGCCTCAATTGGGACAGGGGGCGCGAGCAGTACTTC
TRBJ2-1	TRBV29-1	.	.	CSVEVRTVSHEQFF	TGCAGCGTTGAAGTCCGTACAGTCAGTCATGAGCAGTTCTTC
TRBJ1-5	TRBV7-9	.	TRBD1	CASSPKGAISNQPQHF	TGTGCCAGCAGCCCCAAGGGGGCGATCAGCAATCAGCCCCAGCATTTT
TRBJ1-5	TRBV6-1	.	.	CASSEVGGGNQPQHF	TGTGCCAGCAGTGAAGTGGGGGGGGGCAATCAGCCCCAGCATTTT
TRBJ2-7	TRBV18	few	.	CASSPRPTTPLEQYF	TGTGCCAGCTCACCACGCCCGACTACCCCCCTTGAGCAGTACTTC
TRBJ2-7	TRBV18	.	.	CASSPRDGGEQYF	TGTGCCAGCTCACCGCGGGACGGAGGCGAGCAGTACTTC
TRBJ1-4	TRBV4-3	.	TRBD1	CASSQRPPGQIEKLFF	TGCGCCAGCAGCCAACGCCCCCCGGGACAGATAGAAAAACTGTTTTTT
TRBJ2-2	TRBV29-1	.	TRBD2	CSVGAGGRTGELFF	TGCAGCGTCGGAGCGGGAGGCCGGACCGGGGAGCTGTTTTTT
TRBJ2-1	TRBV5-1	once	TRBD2	CASSLAVELAGDSEQFF	TGCGCCAGCAGCTTGGCGGTTGAACTAGCGGGAGACAGTGAGCAGTTCTTC
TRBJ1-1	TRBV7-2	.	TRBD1	CASSLGLTGGTEAFF	TGTGCCAGCAGCTTAGGCTTAACAGGGGGTACCGAAGCTTTCTTT
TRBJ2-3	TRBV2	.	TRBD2	CASSEALPSGTSGRGDTAGTQYF	TGTGCCAGCAGTGAAGCGCTCCCATCCGGGACTAGCGGGAGGGGGGACACCGCTGGTACGCAGTATTTT
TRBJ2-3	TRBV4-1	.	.	CASSRGWGESDTQYF	TGCGCCAGCAGCCGGGGATGGGGAGAGTCAGATACGCAGTATTTT